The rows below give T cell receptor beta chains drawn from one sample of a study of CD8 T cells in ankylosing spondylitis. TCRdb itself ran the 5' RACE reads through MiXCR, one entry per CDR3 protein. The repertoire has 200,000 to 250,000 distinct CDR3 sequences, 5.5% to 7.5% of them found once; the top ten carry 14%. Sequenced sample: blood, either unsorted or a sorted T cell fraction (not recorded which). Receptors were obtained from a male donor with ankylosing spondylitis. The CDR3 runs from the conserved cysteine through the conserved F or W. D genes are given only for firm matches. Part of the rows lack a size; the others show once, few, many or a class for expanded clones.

CASGVRADTQYF | TGTGCCAGCGGGGTGAGGGCAGATACGCAGTATTTT | TRBJ2-3 | . | TRBV12-3/TRBV12-4 | many
CASSPPGPGGTEQYF | TGTGCCAGCTCACCACCGGGGCCAGGGGGTACGGAGCAGTACTTC | TRBJ2-7 | TRBD1 | TRBV18 | once
CASSQPGTEDNEQFF | TGTGCCAGCAGCCAACCCGGGACAGAAGACAATGAGCAGTTCTTC | TRBJ2-1 | TRBD1 | TRBV5-6 | many
CASSLAPGGRETQYF | TGTGCTAGCAGCTTAGCGCCAGGAGGCAGAGAGACCCAGTACTTC | TRBJ2-5 | . | TRBV7-7 | many
CATSRGFEGKNEQYF | TGTGCCACCAGCAGAGGATTCGAGGGGAAGAACGAGCAGTACTTC | TRBJ2-7 | . | TRBV15 | many
CASSDAEDSYEQYF | TGTGCCAGCAGTGATGCAGAGGACTCCTACGAGCAGTACTTC | TRBJ2-7 | . | TRBV6-1 | many
CASSPASGGNEQFF | TGTGCCAGCAGCCCCGCCTCGGGGGGCAATGAGCAGTTCTTC | TRBJ2-1 | TRBD2 | TRBV9 | many
CASSPGDSGLLLYGYTF | TGTGCCAGCAGCCCGGGGGACAGCGGACTACTACTCTATGGCTACACCTTC | TRBJ1-2 | TRBD1 | TRBV2 | .
CSAEQPLAGGLARDTQYF | TGCAGTGCGGAGCAACCCCTAGCGGGGGGCTTAGCACGAGATACGCAGTATTTT | TRBJ2-3 | TRBD2 | TRBV20-1 | .
CASSTGQGFQPQHF | TGTGCCAGCAGTACCGGACAGGGATTCCAGCCCCAGCATTTT | TRBJ1-5 | TRBD1 | TRBV6-1 | many
CASSPGTGQGAYEQYF | TGTGCCAGCTCACCAGGGACGGGACAGGGGGCCTACGAGCAGTACTTC | TRBJ2-7 | TRBD1 | TRBV18 | many
CASTSVRDRGYNSPLHF | TGTGCCAGCACATCAGTCCGGGACAGAGGATATAATTCACCCCTCCACTTT | TRBJ1-6 | TRBD1 | TRBV6-1 | .
CASSLLGGPGELFF | TGTGCCAGCAGCCTACTTGGAGGACCCGGGGAGCTGTTTTTT | TRBJ2-2 | . | TRBV7-9 | many
CASSYDGTGKNYGYTF | TGTGCCAGCAGTTACGATGGGACAGGGAAAAACTATGGCTACACCTTC | TRBJ1-2 | TRBD1 | TRBV6-5 | many
CASSGYSYNEQFF | TGCGCCAGCAGCGGGTATTCCTACAATGAGCAGTTCTTC | TRBJ2-1 | . | TRBV4-3 | many
CASSLTGVTQETQYF | TGTGCCAGCAGTTTGACAGGGGTGACCCAAGAGACCCAGTACTTC | TRBJ2-5 | TRBD1 | TRBV27 | many
CASTLVGIQETQYF | TGTGCCAGCACCCTAGTGGGAATCCAAGAGACCCAGTACTTC | TRBJ2-5 | . | TRBV6-2/TRBV6-3 | many
CASSLGQGGIDEQFF | TGCGCCAGCAGCTTGGGACAGGGGGGTATTGATGAGCAGTTCTTC | TRBJ2-1 | TRBD1 | TRBV5-1 | many
CASSLVLSLAGFTGELFF | TGTGCCAGCAGCTTAGTTTTGTCACTAGCGGGGTTCACCGGGGAGCTGTTTTTT | TRBJ2-2 | TRBD2 | TRBV11-2 | many
CASSFTLSGANVLTF | TGTGCCAGCAGTTTTACCCTCTCTGGGGCCAACGTCCTGACTTTC | TRBJ2-6 | . | TRBV27 | .